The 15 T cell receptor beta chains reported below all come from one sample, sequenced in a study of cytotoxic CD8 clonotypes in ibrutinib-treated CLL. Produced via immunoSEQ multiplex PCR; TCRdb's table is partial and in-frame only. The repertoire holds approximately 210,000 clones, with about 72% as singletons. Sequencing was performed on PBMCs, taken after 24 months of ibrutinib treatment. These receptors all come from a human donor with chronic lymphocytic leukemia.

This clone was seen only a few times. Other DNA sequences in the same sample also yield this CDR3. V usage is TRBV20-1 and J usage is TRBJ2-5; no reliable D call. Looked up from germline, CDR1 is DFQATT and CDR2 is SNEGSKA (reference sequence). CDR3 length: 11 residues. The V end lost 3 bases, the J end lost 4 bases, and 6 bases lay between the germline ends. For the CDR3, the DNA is TGCAGTGCTAGGCCCCGAGAGACCCAGTACTTC. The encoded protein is CSARPRETQYF.

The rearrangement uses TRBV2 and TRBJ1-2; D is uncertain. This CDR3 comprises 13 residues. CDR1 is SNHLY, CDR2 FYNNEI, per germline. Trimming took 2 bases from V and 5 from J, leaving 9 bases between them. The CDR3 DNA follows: TGTGCCAGCAGTGAAACGTCCGGTTATGGCTACACCTTC. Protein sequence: CASSETSGYGYTF.

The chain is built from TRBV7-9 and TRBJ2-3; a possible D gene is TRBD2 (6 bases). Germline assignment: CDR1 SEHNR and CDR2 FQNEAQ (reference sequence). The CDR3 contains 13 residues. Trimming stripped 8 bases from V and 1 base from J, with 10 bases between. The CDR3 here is CASGASGTDTQYF. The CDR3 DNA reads TGTGCCAGCGGGGCTAGCGGCACAGATACGCAGTATTTT.

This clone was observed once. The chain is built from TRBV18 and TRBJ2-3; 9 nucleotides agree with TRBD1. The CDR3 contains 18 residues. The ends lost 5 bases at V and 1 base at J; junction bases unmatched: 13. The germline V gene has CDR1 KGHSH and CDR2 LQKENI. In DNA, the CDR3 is TGTGCCAGCTCAACGGGACAGGGAACGACAGCCCGCACAGATACGCAGTATTTT. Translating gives CASSTGQGTTARTDTQYF. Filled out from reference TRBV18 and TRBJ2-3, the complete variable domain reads NAGVMQNPRHLVRRRGQEARLRCSPMKGHSHVYWYRQLPEEGLKFMVYLQKENIIDESGMPKERFSAEFPKEGPSILRIQQVVRGDSAAYFCASSTGQGTTARTDTQYFGPGTRLTVL.

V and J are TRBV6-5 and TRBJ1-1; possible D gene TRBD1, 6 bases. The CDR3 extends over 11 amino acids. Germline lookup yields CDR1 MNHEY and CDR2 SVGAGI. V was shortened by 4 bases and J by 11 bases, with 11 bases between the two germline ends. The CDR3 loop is CASSSRGNAFF. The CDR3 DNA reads TGTGCCAGCAGTTCCAGGGGTAATGCTTTCTTT.

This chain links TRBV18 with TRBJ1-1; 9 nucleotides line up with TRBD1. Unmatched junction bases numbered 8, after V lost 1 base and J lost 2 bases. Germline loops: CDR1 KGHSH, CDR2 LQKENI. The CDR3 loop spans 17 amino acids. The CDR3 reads CASSPLRPGQGNTEAFF. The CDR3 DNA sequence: TGTGCCAGCTCACCACTCAGACCGGGACAGGGAAACACTGAAGCTTTCTTT.

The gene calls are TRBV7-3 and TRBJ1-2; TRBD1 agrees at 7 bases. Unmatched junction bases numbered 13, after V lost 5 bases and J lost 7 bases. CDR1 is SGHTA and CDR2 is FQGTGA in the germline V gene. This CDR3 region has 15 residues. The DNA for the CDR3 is TGTGCCAGCAGCCCCCGATCCAGGGGGTTAGGTGGCTACACCTTC. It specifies CASSPRSRGLGGYTF.

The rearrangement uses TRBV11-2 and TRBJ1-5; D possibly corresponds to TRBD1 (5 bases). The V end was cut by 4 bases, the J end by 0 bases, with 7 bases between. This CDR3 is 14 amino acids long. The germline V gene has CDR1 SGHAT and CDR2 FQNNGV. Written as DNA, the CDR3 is TGTGCCAGCAGCTCAGGGTTTAGCAATCAGCCCCAGCATTTT. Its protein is CASSSGFSNQPQHF.

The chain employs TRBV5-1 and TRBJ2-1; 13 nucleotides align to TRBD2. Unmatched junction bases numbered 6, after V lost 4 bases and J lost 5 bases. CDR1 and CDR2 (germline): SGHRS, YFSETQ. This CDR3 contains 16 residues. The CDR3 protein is CASSTAGLAGHNEQFF. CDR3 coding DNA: TGCGCCAGCAGCACGGCGGGACTAGCGGGACACAATGAGCAGTTCTTC. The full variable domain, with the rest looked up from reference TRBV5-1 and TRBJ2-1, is KAGVTQTPRYLIKTRGQQVTLSCSPISGHRSVSWYQQTPGQGLQFLFEYFSETQRNKGNFPGRFSGRQFSNSRSEMNVSTLELGDSALYLCASSTAGLAGHNEQFFGPGTRLTVL.

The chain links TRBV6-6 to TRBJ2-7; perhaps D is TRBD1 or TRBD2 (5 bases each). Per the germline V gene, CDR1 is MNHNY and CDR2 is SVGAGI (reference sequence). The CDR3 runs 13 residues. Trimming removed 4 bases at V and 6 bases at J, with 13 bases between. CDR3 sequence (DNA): TGTGCCAGCAGTTCATCGGGGCGTGGCGAGCAGTACTTC. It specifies CASSSSGRGEQYF.

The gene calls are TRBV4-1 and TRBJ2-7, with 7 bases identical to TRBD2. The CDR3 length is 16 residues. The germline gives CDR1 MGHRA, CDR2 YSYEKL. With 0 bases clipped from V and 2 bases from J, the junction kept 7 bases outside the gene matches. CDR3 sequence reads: CASSQDWEGETYEQYF. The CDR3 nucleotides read TGCGCCAGCAGCCAAGATTGGGAGGGCGAAACCTACGAGCAGTACTTC.

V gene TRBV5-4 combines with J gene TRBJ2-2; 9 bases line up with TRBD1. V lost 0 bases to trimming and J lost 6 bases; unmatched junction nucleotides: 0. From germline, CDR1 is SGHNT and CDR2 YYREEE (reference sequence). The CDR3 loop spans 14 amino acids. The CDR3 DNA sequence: TGTGCCAGCAGCTTGGGACAGGGGGCCGGGGAGCTGTTTTTT. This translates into CASSLGQGAGELFF.

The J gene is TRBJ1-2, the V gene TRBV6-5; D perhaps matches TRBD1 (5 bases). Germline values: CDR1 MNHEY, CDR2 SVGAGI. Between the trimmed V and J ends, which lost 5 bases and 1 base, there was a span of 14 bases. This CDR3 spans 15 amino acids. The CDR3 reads CASSKHPRGNYGYTF. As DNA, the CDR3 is TGTGCCAGCAGTAAACACCCGAGGGGTAACTATGGCTACACCTTC.

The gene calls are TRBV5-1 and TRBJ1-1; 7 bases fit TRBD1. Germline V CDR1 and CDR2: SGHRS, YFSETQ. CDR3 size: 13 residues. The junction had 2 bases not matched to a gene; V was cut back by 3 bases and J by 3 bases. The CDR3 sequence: CASSYDRDTEAFF. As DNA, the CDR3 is TGCGCCAGCAGCTACGACAGGGACACTGAAGCTTTCTTT.

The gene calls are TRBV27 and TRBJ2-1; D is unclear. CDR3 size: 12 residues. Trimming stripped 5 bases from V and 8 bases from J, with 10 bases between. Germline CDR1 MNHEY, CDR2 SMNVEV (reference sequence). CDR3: CASSPNWDEQFF. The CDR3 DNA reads TGTGCCAGCAGTCCCAACTGGGATGAGCAGTTCTTC.